Presented here are 10 T cell receptor beta chains from one specimen sequenced in a study of beta chain features in type 1 diabetes. The whole isolated RNA underwent reverse transcription, so sequencing captured expressed TCRB transcripts. Assay: immunoSEQ multiplex PCR; the TCRdb copy retains only in-frame clones and omits some. Of hundreds of thousands of clones listed, roughly a sixth were seen once; the top ten hold 0.093%. The specimen sequenced was naive CD4+ T cells from blood. Receptor source: a man aged 18 to 35 in good health.

Many counts were recorded for this clone. The J gene is TRBJ2-2, the V gene TRBV30; a weak D match, TRBD2 (5 bases). Trimming pared 5 bases from V and 5 bases from J, leaving 18 bases between. CDR1 and CDR2 from the germline V gene are GTSNPN and SVGIG (reference sequence). There are 15 residues in the CDR3. CDR3 in amino acids: CAWEAGKSKTGELFF. The DNA for the CDR3 is TGTGCCTGGGAGGCGGGCAAATCAAAAACCGGGGAGCTGTTTTTT.

This clone was recorded a few times. As DNA, the CDR3 is TGTGCCAGCTCAGGGGGGAGCTCCTACAATGAGCAGTTCTTC. Protein product: CASSGGSSYNEQFF. This chain connects TRBV6-5 to TRBJ2-1, with D possibly matching TRBD1 (7 bases). CDR1 and CDR2 (germline): MNHEY, SVGAGI. The CDR3 length is 14 residues. Trimming cost V 8 bases and J 0 bases, with 11 bases left between them.

This clone was detected only a few times. J is TRBJ2-4 and V is TRBV19; D is perhaps TRBD1 (5 bases). The CDR3 loop spans 17 amino acids. CDR1 and CDR2 from the germline V gene are LNHDA and SQIVND (reference sequence). The germline V and J ends were trimmed by 3 bases and 2 bases, with 17 bases remaining between them. This CDR3 reads CASSIYWAGRPKNIQYF. CDR3 in DNA: TGTGCCAGTAGTATCTACTGGGCAGGGCGACCCAAAAACATTCAGTACTTC.

V and J are TRBV9 and TRBJ2-3; TRBD2 matches 14 bases. The CDR3 is 18 residues long. After removal of 0 bases from V and 5 bases from J, the junction contained 8 bases not matched to a gene. Germline V lookup: CDR1 SGDLS, CDR2 YYNGEE. This CDR3 is CASSVEAGTSGRIDTQYF. The CDR3 DNA reads as TGTGCCAGCAGCGTAGAGGCCGGGACTAGCGGGAGAATAGATACGCAGTATTTT. Full variable domain (remainder filled in from reference TRBV9 and TRBJ2-3): DSGVTQTPKHLITATGQRVTLRCSPRSGDLSVYWYQQSLDQGLQFLIQYYNGEERAKGNILERFSAQQFPDLHSELNLSSLELGDSALYFCASSVEAGTSGRIDTQYFGPGTRLTVL.

The chain employs TRBV10-3 and TRBJ1-1; 7 bases match TRBD1. CDR1 and CDR2 (germline): ENHRY, SYGVKD. This CDR3 region has 15 residues. Germline trimming cut 2 bases from V and 5 bases from J; bases unmatched to any gene: 8. The CDR3 sequence is CAISENTGVSTEAFF. DNA of the CDR3: TGTGCCATCAGTGAGAACACAGGGGTCTCGACTGAAGCTTTCTTT.

This clone was counted between two and nine times. The CDR3 spells CASSTDRSGTEAFF. CDR3 DNA sequence: TGCGCCAGCAGCACCGACAGGTCCGGCACTGAAGCTTTCTTT. V gene TRBV5-1 combines with J gene TRBJ1-1; D is perhaps TRBD1 (6 bases). CDR3 length equals 14 residues. Germline V gene data show CDR1 as SGHRS and CDR2 as YFSETQ. Trimming took off 4 bases at V and 4 bases at J, with 14 bases between the two ends.

This clone has only a few counts. CDR3 loop: CASSPRRPRAEQAYNEQFF. The CDR3 coding sequence is TGTGCCAGCAGTCCTCGTAGACCCCGGGCAGAGCAAGCCTACAATGAGCAGTTCTTC. The chain carries TRBV28 and TRBJ2-1; the D is unclear. The V and J ends lost 5 bases and 2 bases respectively, with 25 bases between them. The CDR3 is 19 amino acids. The V gene's germline CDR1 is MDHEN and CDR2 SYDVKM.

The chain carries TRBV19 and TRBJ2-7; TRBD1 agrees at 9 bases. CDR3 length equals 15 residues. J was trimmed by 1 base and V by 3 bases; bases with no gene match: 4. Germline V CDR1 and CDR2: LNHDA, SQIVND (reference sequence). The CDR3 loop is CASSMAGTGSYEQYF. CDR3 bases: TGTGCCAGTAGTATGGCTGGGACAGGGTCCTACGAGCAGTACTTC.

The rearrangement joins TRBV7-9 to TRBJ1-1; no definite D call. The germline V gene has CDR1 SEHNR and CDR2 FQNEAQ (reference sequence). V lost 1 base and J lost 7, with 10 bases in between. CDR3 length: 13 residues. Here the CDR3 DNA reads TGTGCCAGCAGCTTAGTAGCGGGTTTTGAAGCTTTCTTT. This gives the protein CASSLVAGFEAFF.

The chain joins TRBV5-1 to TRBJ2-1, with TRBD2 identical over 8 bases. The CDR3 contains 16 residues. V was clipped by 0 bases and J by 3 bases; unmatched bases: 5. Looked up from germline, CDR1 is SGHRS and CDR2 is YFSETQ. CDR3 loop: CASSLVGREDYNEQFF. CDR3 nucleotides: TGCGCCAGCAGCTTGGTCGGGCGGGAGGACTACAATGAGCAGTTCTTC.